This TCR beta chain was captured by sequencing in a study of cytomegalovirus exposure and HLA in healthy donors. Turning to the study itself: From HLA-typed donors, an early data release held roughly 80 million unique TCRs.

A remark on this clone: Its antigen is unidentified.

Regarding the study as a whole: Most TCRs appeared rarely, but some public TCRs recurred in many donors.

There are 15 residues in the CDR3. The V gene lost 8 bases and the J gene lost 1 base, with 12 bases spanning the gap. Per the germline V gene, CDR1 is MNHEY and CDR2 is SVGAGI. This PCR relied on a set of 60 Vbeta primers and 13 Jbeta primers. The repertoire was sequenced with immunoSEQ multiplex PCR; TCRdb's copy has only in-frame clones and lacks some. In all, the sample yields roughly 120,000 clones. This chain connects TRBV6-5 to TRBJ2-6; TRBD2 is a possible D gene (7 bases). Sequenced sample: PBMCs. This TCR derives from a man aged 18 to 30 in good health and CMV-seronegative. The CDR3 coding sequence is TGTGCCAGCGTTAAGGGGGGGTCTGGGGCCAACGTCCTGACTTTC. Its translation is CASVKGGSGANVLTF.